The sequence of this TCR beta chain was determined in a study of blood T cell repertoires in COVID-19. Turning to the study itself: The United States, Italy and Spain supplied acute and convalescent COVID-19 samples. PBMCs, B-cell-depleted T cells, or T cells were the source of the cDNA or gDNA that made up the material.

Authors' analysis steps: Reference gene primer amplification gave estimated nucleated cell counts. The assay was immunoSEQ multiplex PCR, and TCRdb's table has in-frame clones only and misses some. The V and J calls and clone size were taken over from that table, and D and trimming were inferred from the DNA. The sample lists some 250,000 clones, approximately 91% seen once, with approximately 0.7% in the top ten. Germline CDR1 and CDR2: MNHEY and SMNVEV (reference sequence). The CDR3 contains 15 residues. V shed 7 bases and J 3 bases; nucleotides not matched to a gene: 9. Input material: peripheral blood. This TCR was sampled from a human donor in a cohort sampled during active COVID-19. The chain combines TRBV27 with TRBJ2-7; 10 nucleotides line up with TRBD1. The CDR3 loop is CASKGRRDRGYEQYF. The CDR3 DNA sequence: TGTGCCAGCAAGGGGAGGAGGGACAGGGGCTACGAGCAGTACTTC.